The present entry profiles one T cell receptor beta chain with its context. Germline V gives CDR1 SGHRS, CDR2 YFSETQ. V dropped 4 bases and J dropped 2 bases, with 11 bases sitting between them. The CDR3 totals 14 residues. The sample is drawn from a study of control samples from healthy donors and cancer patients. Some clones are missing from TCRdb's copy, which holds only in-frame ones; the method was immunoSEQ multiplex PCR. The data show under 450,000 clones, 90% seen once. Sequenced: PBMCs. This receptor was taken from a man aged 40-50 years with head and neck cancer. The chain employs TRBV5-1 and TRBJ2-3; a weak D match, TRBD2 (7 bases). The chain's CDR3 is CASSGGAPTDTQYF. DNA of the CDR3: TGCGCCAGCAGCGGGGGGGCCCCCACAGATACGCAGTATTTT.